Listed below are T cell receptor beta chains from one sample, sequenced in a study of blood T cell repertoires in COVID-19. Sequenced by immunoSEQ multiplex PCR; TCRdb stores in-frame clones only, minus some. The profile shows about 190,000 clones, less than 90% of them singletons. Sequencing was performed on PBMCs or T cells enriched from blood (not recorded which). The receptors come from a woman in her thirties who had been exposed to COVID-19. Each CDR3 is given with its conserved first and last residue. The order of the fields is D gene, V gene, J gene, clone size, CDR3 protein, CDR3 DNA. The D gene is left open where the match is weak. Clone size is not always given. Where it is, it says once, few, many or a class for expanded clones.

D: NA; V: TRBV28; J: TRBJ2-5; size: NA; CDR3: CASSSYNFEAQYF; DNA: TGTGCCAGCAGTTCGTATAATTTCGAGGCCCAGTACTTC
D: NA; V: TRBV27; J: TRBJ2-6; size: NA; CDR3: CASSFAGSGANVLTF; DNA: TGTGCCAGCAGTTTTGCGGGCTCTGGGGCCAACGTCCTGACTTTC
D: NA; V: TRBV4-2; J: TRBJ2-1; size: NA; CDR3: CASSQVIQGSYNEQFF; DNA: TGTGCCAGCAGCCAAGTTATACAGGGCTCCTACAATGAGCAGTTCTTC
D: NA; V: TRBV9; J: TRBJ1-4; size: once; CDR3: CASSPLGGWREKLFF; DNA: TGTGCCAGCAGCCCCCTGGGGGGGTGGAGGGAAAAACTGTTTTTT
D: TRBD2; V: TRBV5-6; J: TRBJ2-1; size: NA; CDR3: CASSLTSAVNEQFF; DNA: TGTGCCAGCAGTTTAACTAGCGCGGTCAATGAGCAGTTCTTC
D: TRBD1; V: TRBV19; J: TRBJ1-4; size: once; CDR3: CASSPAGTGGEKLFF; DNA: TGTGCCAGTAGCCCGGCCGGGACAGGGGGGGAAAAACTGTTTTTT
D: NA; V: TRBV10-1; J: TRBJ2-7; size: once; CDR3: CASTPRSSYEQYF; DNA: TGCGCCAGCACGCCTAGATCCTCCTACGAGCAGTACTTC
D: NA; V: TRBV27; J: TRBJ1-1; size: NA; CDR3: CASSFRRMNTEAFF; DNA: TGTGCCAGCAGCTTTAGGAGGATGAACACTGAAGCTTTCTTT
D: NA; V: TRBV5-1; J: TRBJ1-1; size: NA; CDR3: CASSFRVANTEAFF; DNA: TGCGCCAGCAGCTTCAGGGTCGCGAACACTGAAGCTTTCTTT
D: NA; V: TRBV12-3/TRBV12-4; J: TRBJ2-5; size: NA; CDR3: CASSFRGETQYF; DNA: TGTGCCAGCAGTTTTAGGGGAGAGACCCAGTACTTC
D: TRBD1; V: TRBV3-1/TRBV3-2; J: TRBJ1-1; size: NA; CDR3: CASSPGQGLNTEAFF; DNA: TGTGCCAGCAGCCCCGGACAGGGTTTGAACACTGAAGCTTTCTTT
D: TRBD2; V: TRBV4-2; J: TRBJ2-1; size: NA; CDR3: CASSQVWGRGNNNEQFF; DNA: TGTGCCAGCAGCCAAGTATGGGGGAGGGGCAATAACAATGAGCAGTTCTTC
D: NA; V: TRBV19; J: TRBJ2-3; size: once; CDR3: CASNGEPTDTQYF; DNA: TGTGCCAGTAACGGGGAGCCCACAGATACGCAGTATTTT
D: NA; V: TRBV6-6; J: TRBJ2-4; size: NA; CDR3: CASSSAGAKNIQYF; DNA: TGTGCCAGCAGCTCCGCGGGAGCCAAAAACATTCAGTACTTC
D: NA; V: TRBV9; J: TRBJ2-2; size: NA; CDR3: CASSVAWGPHANTGELFF; DNA: TGTGCCAGCAGCGTAGCTTGGGGGCCCCACGCGAACACCGGGGAGCTGTTTTTT
D: NA; V: TRBV7-9; J: TRBJ2-7; size: NA; CDR3: CASSNTYEQYF; DNA: TGTGCCAGCAGCAATACCTACGAGCAGTACTTC
D: NA; V: TRBV6-1; J: TRBJ2-5; size: NA; CDR3: CASSEVGGVETQYF; DNA: TGTGCCAGCAGTGAGGTCGGGGGTGTGGAGACCCAGTACTTC
D: TRBD1; V: TRBV2; J: TRBJ1-1; size: NA; CDR3: CASSHRGPEAFF; DNA: TGTGCCAGCAGCCACAGGGGGCCTGAAGCTTTCTTT
D: NA; V: TRBV7-9; J: TRBJ1-1; size: NA; CDR3: CASSLAGADTEAFF; DNA: TGTGCCAGCAGCCTTGCGGGGGCGGACACTGAAGCTTTCTTT
D: NA; V: TRBV7-2; J: TRBJ1-2; size: NA; CDR3: CASSLAYQGGYTF; DNA: TGTGCCAGCAGCTTAGCGTATCAGGGCGGCTACACCTTC
D: NA; V: TRBV27; J: TRBJ1-6; size: few; CDR3: CASSLWRQNSPLHF; DNA: TGTGCCAGCAGTTTATGGCGACAAAATTCACCCCTCCACTTT
D: TRBD1; V: TRBV2; J: TRBJ1-1; size: NA; CDR3: CASSTGGGTEAFF; DNA: TGTGCCAGCAGTACAGGGGGGGGCACTGAAGCTTTCTTT
D: TRBD1; V: TRBV27; J: TRBJ2-1; size: NA; CDR3: CAVWDSLDEQFF; DNA: TGTGCCGTATGGGACAGCCTCGATGAGCAGTTCTTC
D: NA; V: TRBV9; J: TRBJ1-1; size: NA; CDR3: CASSPYPGVGEAFF; DNA: TGTGCCAGCAGCCCATACCCCGGGGTAGGTGAAGCTTTCTTT
D: TRBD1; V: TRBV6-2/TRBV6-3; J: TRBJ2-5; size: once; CDR3: CASSRQGQVGETQYF; DNA: TGTGCCAGCAGCCGACAGGGGCAAGTAGGAGAGACCCAGTACTTC